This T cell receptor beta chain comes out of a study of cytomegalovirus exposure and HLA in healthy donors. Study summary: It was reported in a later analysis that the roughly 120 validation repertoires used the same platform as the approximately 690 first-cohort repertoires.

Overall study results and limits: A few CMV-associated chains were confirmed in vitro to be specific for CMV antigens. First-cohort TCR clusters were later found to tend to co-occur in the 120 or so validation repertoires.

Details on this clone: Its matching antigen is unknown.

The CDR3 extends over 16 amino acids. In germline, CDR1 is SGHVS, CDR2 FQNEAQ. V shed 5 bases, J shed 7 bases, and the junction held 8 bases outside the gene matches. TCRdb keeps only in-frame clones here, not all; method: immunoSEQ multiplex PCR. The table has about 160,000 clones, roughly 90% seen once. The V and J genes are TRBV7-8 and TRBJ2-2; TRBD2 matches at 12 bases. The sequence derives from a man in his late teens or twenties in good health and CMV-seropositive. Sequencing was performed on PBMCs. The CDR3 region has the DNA TGTGCCAGCAGCATTCTAGCGGGAGGGCCCGGCGGGGAGCTGTTTTTT. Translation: CASSILAGGPGGELFF.